This T cell receptor (beta chain) derives from a study of beta chain features in type 1 diabetes. In germline, CDR1 is MGHRA, CDR2 YSYEKL. Trimming at V came to 4 bases and at J to 8 bases, leaving 8 bases not matched to a gene. CDR3 length: 14 amino acids. Of the isolated RNA, all was reverse transcribed, and so the sequenced material was expressed TCRB transcripts. The method was immunoSEQ multiplex PCR; TCRdb's version includes in-frame clones alone and lacks a portion of them. This table has almost 250,000 clones, around 14% appearing once. This clone was seen only a few times. This chain uses TRBV4-1 with TRBJ2-4; 7 positions agree with TRBD2. This receptor was taken from a woman in her 40s in good health. The sequenced material came from naive CD4+ T cells from blood. The CDR3 spells CASSREAGVDIQYF. In nucleotides, the CDR3 is TGCGCCAGCAGCCGAGAGGCGGGGGTGGACATTCAGTACTTC.